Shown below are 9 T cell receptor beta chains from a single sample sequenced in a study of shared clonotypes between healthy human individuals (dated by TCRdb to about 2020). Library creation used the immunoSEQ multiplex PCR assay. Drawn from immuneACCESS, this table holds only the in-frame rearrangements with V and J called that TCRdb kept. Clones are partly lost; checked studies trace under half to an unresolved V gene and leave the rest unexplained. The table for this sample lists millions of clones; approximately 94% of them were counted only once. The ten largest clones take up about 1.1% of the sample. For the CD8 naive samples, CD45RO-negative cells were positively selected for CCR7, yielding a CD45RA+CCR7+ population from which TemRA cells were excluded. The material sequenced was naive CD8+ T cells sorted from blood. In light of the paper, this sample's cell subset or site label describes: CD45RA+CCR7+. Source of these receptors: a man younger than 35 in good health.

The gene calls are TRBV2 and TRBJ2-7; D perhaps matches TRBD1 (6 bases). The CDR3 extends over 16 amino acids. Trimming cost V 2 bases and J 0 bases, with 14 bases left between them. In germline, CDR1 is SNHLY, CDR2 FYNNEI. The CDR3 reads CASSERTAENSYEQYF. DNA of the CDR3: TGTGCCAGCAGTGAACGGACAGCGGAAAACTCCTACGAGCAGTACTTC. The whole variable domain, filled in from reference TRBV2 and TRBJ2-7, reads EPEVTQTPSHQVTQMGQEVILRCVPISNHLYFYWYRQILGQKVEFLVSFYNNEISEKSEIFDDQFSVERPDGSNFTLKIRSTKLEDSAMYFCASSERTAENSYEQYFGPGTRLTVT.

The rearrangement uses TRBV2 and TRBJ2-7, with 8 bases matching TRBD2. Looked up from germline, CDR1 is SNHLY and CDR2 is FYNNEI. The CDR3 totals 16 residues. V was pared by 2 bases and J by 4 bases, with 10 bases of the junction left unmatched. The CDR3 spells CASSELAGPIYYEQYF. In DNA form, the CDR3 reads TGTGCCAGCAGTGAACTAGCGGGCCCTATTTATTACGAGCAGTACTTC.

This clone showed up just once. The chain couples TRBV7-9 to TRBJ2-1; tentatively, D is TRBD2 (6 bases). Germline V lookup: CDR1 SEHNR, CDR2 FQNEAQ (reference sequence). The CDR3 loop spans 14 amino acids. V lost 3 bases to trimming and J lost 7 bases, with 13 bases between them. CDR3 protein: CASSLVGGLNEQFF. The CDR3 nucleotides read TGTGCCAGCAGCTTGGTGGGAGGACTAAATGAGCAGTTCTTC.

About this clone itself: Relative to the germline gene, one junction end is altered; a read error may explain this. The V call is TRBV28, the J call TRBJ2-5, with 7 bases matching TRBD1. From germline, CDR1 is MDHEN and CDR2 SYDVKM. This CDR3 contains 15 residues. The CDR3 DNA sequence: TGTGCCAGCAGTCCCGGGACAGCCTTCGGAGAGGCCCAGTACTTC. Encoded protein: CASSPGTAFGEAQYF.

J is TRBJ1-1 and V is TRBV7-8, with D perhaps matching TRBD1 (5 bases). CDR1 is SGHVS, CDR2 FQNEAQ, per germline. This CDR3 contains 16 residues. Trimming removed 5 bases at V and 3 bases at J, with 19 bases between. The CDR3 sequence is CASSPRLIGADTEAFF. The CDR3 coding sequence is TGTGCCAGCAGCCCCCGGTTAATCGGGGCGGACACTGAAGCTTTCTTT.

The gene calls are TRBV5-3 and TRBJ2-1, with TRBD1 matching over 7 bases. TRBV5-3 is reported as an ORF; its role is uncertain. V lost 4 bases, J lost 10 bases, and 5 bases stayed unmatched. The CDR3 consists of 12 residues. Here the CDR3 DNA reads TGTGCCAGAAGCCAGGGGACAGAAGAGCAGTTCTTC. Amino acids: CARSQGTEEQFF.

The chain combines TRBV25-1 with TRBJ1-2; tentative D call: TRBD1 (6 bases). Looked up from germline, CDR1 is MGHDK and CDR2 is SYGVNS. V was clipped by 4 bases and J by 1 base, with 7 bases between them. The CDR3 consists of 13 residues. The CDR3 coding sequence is TGTGCCAGCAGTGTGGACAGTAACTATGGCTACACCTTC. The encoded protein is CASSVDSNYGYTF.

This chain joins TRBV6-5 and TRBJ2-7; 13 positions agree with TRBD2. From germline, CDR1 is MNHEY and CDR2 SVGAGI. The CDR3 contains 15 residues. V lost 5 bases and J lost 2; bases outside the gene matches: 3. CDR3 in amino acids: CASSGGLAGTYEQYF. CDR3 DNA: TGTGCCAGCAGTGGGGGACTAGCGGGGACCTACGAGCAGTACTTC.

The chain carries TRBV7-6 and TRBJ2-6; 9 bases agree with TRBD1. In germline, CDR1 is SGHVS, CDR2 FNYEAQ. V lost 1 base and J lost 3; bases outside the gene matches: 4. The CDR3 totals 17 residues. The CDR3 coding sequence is TGTGCCAGCAGCTTAGAAACAGGGGGCGGTGGGGCCAACGTCCTGACTTTC. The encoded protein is CASSLETGGGGANVLTF.